The text below deals with one T cell receptor (beta chain). This clonotype was seen ten or more times. What antigen it recognizes has not been identified. Per-nucleotide qualities are absent, and no much larger clonotype sits a single base away. The data derive from a study of T cells in Graves' hyperthyroidism and ophthalmopathy (dated by TCRdb to between 2018 and 2021). The study in broad terms: Peripheral blood samples were taken at initial diagnosis, before any treatment was given. An independent validation cohort of 18 to 20 hyperthyroidism patients and some 15 patients who later progressed to ophthalmopathy tested prospective prediction of ophthalmopathy. In about 6 Graves' hyperthyroidism patients, the study also compared T-cell repertoires from thyroid tissue with T-cell repertoires from blood. The roughly 100 discovery patients were divided at random into training and test sets in a 7:3 ratio. The paper describes TCR Vbeta CDR3 sequencing of roughly 130 peripheral blood samples, made up of some 42 ophthalmopathy patients, around 78 hyperthyroidism patients and about 17 progressor patients. To identify TCR V-J signatures that set the groups apart, the researchers used a discovery cohort of 100 or so patients, made up of under 50 with Graves' ophthalmopathy and some 55 with stable Graves' hyperthyroidism. Once sampling was done, hyperthyroidism patients were given methimazole at a starting dose of 30 mg daily, whereas ophthalmopathy patients were given high-dose intravenous methylprednisolone.

The research as a whole found: A 13 V-J signature model separated ophthalmopathy from stable hyperthyroidism, with 87.88% sensitivity and 81.08% specificity in cross-validation and 80%/75% in testing. During validation, the model predicted progression to ophthalmopathy a median of approximately six months ahead of onset, with more than 55% sensitivity and 72.22% specificity. Blood samples also contained most of the expanded thyroid clonotypes (frequency above 0.001), which suggests that blood repertoires may reflect thyroid immune responses. No statistical method was used to set the sample size in advance, and investigators knew the group allocation.

TCR beta CDR3 regions were amplified from RNA transcripts. The TCR CDR3 was subjected to a first round of RT-PCR using the HTBI primer set and the Qiagen OneStep RT-PCR kit. The libraries were constructed in a second round of multiplex PCR and then size-selected and purified. The libraries were sequenced on an Illumina HiSeq2000 using paired-end 100 bp reads. On the authors' methods: SOAPnuke was used to process the raw data, removing reads that contained adapters or uncalled bases, had a mean Phred below 15, or lacked an exact match to the constant primer or identifier. COPE v1.2.5 was used to merge the high-quality paired reads, and each unique nucleotide sequence was defined as a clonotype. MiTCR v1.1 was used to align clonotypes to the IMGT TRBV, TRBD and TRBJ reference segments. Analysis was restricted to V-J combinations with a frequency above 0.0001, which covered 99% to 99.2% of repertoires. A TCS score was defined as the ratio of F50 (clonal expansion) to E x V (chaos), with BLOSUM62-based TCRdist applied between CDR3 peptides within each V-J. Welch's t-statistics and random forest reduced 500 to 650 V-J features to 10 to 15, which were used in a naive Bayes classifier (R e1071). The public reads were reprocessed in TCRdb via fastp at Q25 and MiXCR, keeping in-frame beta chains. Rows with one shared CDR3 protein collapse into an entry with the most common genes and DNA. The authors' filters were not applied to this entry. Across this sample there are about 200,000 distinct CDR3 sequences, with 17% seen only once. In total, the top ten clones hold roughly 55% of the sample.

Stable Graves' hyperthyroidism was defined as no progression to ophthalmopathy during 18 months of follow-up. Hyperthyroidism patients were newly diagnosed, had a disease duration of under 2 months, and were aged 18 to 65 years. Patients with uncontrolled infections, other autoimmune diseases, pregnancy or lactation were excluded. Diagnoses were based on clinical symptoms, serum thyroxine and TRAb, thyroid ultrasound and orbital computed tomography. PBMCs were separated from 10 ml of fresh peripheral blood using Ficoll-Paque density gradient centrifugation. Total RNA was extracted using Trizol reagent, and RNA quality was assessed on an Agilent 2100 Bioanalyzer. CDR1 DFQATT and CDR2 SNEGSKA were looked up in the germline V gene (reference sequence). The CDR3 contains 15 residues, cysteine and phenylalanine counted. The read is trimmed to its CDR3 DNA, 45 bases read in frame from base 1. Compared with germline, V lacks 3 bases and J lacks 7 bases; bases without a gene match: 9.

This chain is built from TRBV20-1 and TRBJ2-1; TRBD2 agrees with 10 junctional bases. The sample consisted of blood. This sequence was found in a woman aged 50 to 60 with Graves' hyperthyroidism. The CDR3 is CSASGLAGEENEQFF. The DNA is TGCAGTGCTAGTGGGCTAGCGGGAGAAGAGAATGAGCAGTTCTTC.